Listed below are T cell receptor beta chains from one sample, sequenced in a study of HIV-infected patients and healthy controls. MiXCR, run by TCRdb on the 5' RACE reads, gives a single entry per CDR3 protein. The sample contains about 6,600 distinct CDR3 sequences, around 9% of which appear only once. The sequenced sample was blood, obtained during antiretroviral therapy. The receptor source for this set is an adult with HIV infection. CDR3s include the opening cysteine and the closing phenylalanine or tryptophan. Fields, in order: J gene, V gene, D gene, clone size, CDR3 DNA, CDR3 protein. D genes are given only for firm matches. Some rows mark clone size as missing; the rest say once, few, many or name a class of expanded clone.

TRBJ2-3 | TRBV24-1 | TRBD2 | few | TGTGCCACCAGTTCCACGGGAGGGTCAGATACGCAGTATTTT | CATSSTGGSDTQYF
TRBJ1-5 | TRBV7-8 | - | many | TGTGCCAGCACCGGACAGTTAAATCAGCCCCAGCATTTT | CASTGQLNQPQHF
TRBJ2-5 | TRBV27 | - | many | TGTGCCAGCAGTTTATCGGCTAATCCCTCGGAGACCCAGTACTTC | CASSLSANPSETQYF
TRBJ2-5 | TRBV6-2/TRBV6-3 | - | many | TGTGCCAGCAGTTACCCGGACAGTTCATCAGAGACCCAGTACTTC | CASSYPDSSSETQYF
TRBJ2-3 | TRBV7-2 | - | medium-sized | TGTGCCAGCAGCTTAGACCCGGGAAGCACAGATACGCAGTATTTT | CASSLDPGSTDTQYF
TRBJ2-5 | TRBV7-2 | TRBD2 | few | TGTGCCAGCAGCCTAGAGGGGCGGGGGATGGGGGAGACCCAGTACTTC | CASSLEGRGMGETQYF
TRBJ2-7 | TRBV19 | TRBD1 | many | TGTGCCAGTAGTGCCAAGGGACAGGGGGTTACCACCTACGAGCAGTACTTC | CASSAKGQGVTTYEQYF
TRBJ1-1 | TRBV28 | - | - | TGTGCCAGCTCTGGGGCGCAGGGGATGAACACTGAAGCTTTCTTT | CASSGAQGMNTEAFF
TRBJ1-6 | TRBV3-1 | - | many | TGTGCCAGCAGCCCCGGGACATTTTCACCCCTCCACTTT | CASSPGTFSPLHF
TRBJ1-1 | TRBV7-9 | - | - | TGTGCCAGCCCCGGGGAAAGGGCTATGAACACTGAAGCTTTCTTT | CASPGERAMNTEAFF
TRBJ1-5 | TRBV19 | - | many | TGTGCCAGTAGTATTGGGAACAATCAGCCCCAGCATTTT | CASSIGNNQPQHF
TRBJ1-4 | TRBV2 | - | many | TGTGCCAGCAGTGGGACGGAAATATCAACTAATGAAAAACTGTTTTTT | CASSGTEISTNEKLFF
TRBJ1-5 | TRBV30 | - | many | TGTGCCTGGAGTGTAAGGAGGGATCAGCCCCAGCATTTT | CAWSVRRDQPQHF
TRBJ1-6 | TRBV28 | - | many | TGTGCCAGCAGTTTGACAGGAAATAATTCACCCCTCCACTTT | CASSLTGNNSPLHF
TRBJ2-1 | TRBV20-1 | - | - | TGCAGTGCTAGCAGGGACTGGTACAATGAGCAGTTCTTC | CSASRDWYNEQFF
TRBJ1-1 | TRBV28 | - | medium-sized | TGTGCCAGCACCCTAGGGGGTAGGGCTGAAGCTTTCTTT | CASTLGGRAEAFF
TRBJ1-1 | TRBV7-9 | TRBD1 | many | TGTGCCAGCAGCGAGACAGGGTCACGCATGGGAGCTTTCTTT | CASSETGSRMGAFF
TRBJ1-5 | TRBV4-1 | - | - | TGCGCCAGCAGCTCCTCACCGCCAGGCGGTAATCAGCCCCAGCATTTT | CASSSSPPGGNQPQHF
TRBJ1-1 | TRBV2 | TRBD1 | - | TGTGCCAGCAGTGCCGGGACAGGGATGCAGAACACTGAAGCTTTCTTT | CASSAGTGMQNTEAFF
TRBJ1-6 | TRBV10-3 | - | many | TGTGCCATCAAGGGTGAAGGGTTCGGTTCACCCCTCCACTTT | CAIKGEGFGSPLHF
TRBJ1-2 | TRBV5-6 | - | - | TGTGCCAGCAGCTTGGAAAATAAACACACCTTC | CASSLENKHTF
TRBJ2-7 | TRBV27 | - | many | TGTGCCAGCAGTCCCGCCGGGAGCTCCTACGAGCAGTACTTC | CASSPAGSSYEQYF
TRBJ1-6 | TRBV5-1 | - | medium-sized | TGCGCCAGCAGCCCTACTGCCGGTCGGTCGGGGAATTCACCCCTCCACTTT | CASSPTAGRSGNSPLHF
TRBJ2-3 | TRBV10-3 | - | medium-sized | TGTGCCATCAGTGAAGGCTACACAGATACGCAGTATTTT | CAISEGYTDTQYF
TRBJ1-4 | TRBV6-2/TRBV6-3 | TRBD1 | many | TGTGCCAGCAGTAGGAGGACAGGGAATGAAAAACTGTTTTTT | CASSRRTGNEKLFF
TRBJ2-7 | TRBV20-1 | - | many | TGCAGTGCTAGGGGGCTACAGGACCTCACCTACGAGCAGTACTTC | CSARGLQDLTYEQYF
TRBJ1-5 | TRBV27 | TRBD1 | - | TGTGCCAGCAGTCCACAGGGGGCCATGGGGCAGCCCCAGCATTTT | CASSPQGAMGQPQHF
TRBJ2-7 | TRBV5-5 | - | - | TGTGCCAGCAGCTTTAGCGGCTCCTACGAGCAGTACTTC | CASSFSGSYEQYF
TRBJ2-1 | TRBV19 | - | medium-sized | TGTGCCAGTAGTATGGACGGCTACAATGAGCAGTTCTTC | CASSMDGYNEQFF
TRBJ1-2 | TRBV4-3 | - | few | TGCGCCAGCAGCCGAAACTTCCCGGGACGGGGGTTCGGCTACACCTTC | CASSRNFPGRGFGYTF
TRBJ2-3 | TRBV5-1 | TRBD2 | medium-sized | TGCGCCAGCACGGAGCGGGGGCGCACAGATACGCAGTATTTT | CASTERGRTDTQYF
TRBJ2-1 | TRBV6-2/TRBV6-3 | TRBD1 | many | TGTGCCAGCAATCAGAAAGGGGGCCCCTACAATGAGCAGTTCTTC | CASNQKGGPYNEQFF
TRBJ2-5 | TRBV29-1 | TRBD2 | medium-sized | TGCAGCGGATCGGGAGGGCCAATGGAGACCCAGTACTTC | CSGSGGPMETQYF
TRBJ1-2 | TRBV4-3 | - | few | TGCGCCAGCAGCCCCCGAGGGGTCGATGGCTACACCTTC | CASSPRGVDGYTF
TRBJ1-1 | TRBV2 | TRBD1 | medium-sized | TGTGCCAGCACAAGTAATACAGGGGGCACTGAAGCTTTCTTT | CASTSNTGGTEAFF
TRBJ1-1 | TRBV29-1 | TRBD1 | medium-sized | TGCAGCGTAGACAGGGGTACTGAAGCTTTCTTT | CSVDRGTEAFF
TRBJ2-1 | TRBV27 | - | many | TGTGCCAGCAGTCAAACAGGGAGCTCCTACAATGAGCAGTTCTTC | CASSQTGSSYNEQFF
TRBJ1-5 | TRBV12-3/TRBV12-4 | - | - | TGTGCCAGCAGTTGGGTTGGTAGCAATCAGCCCCAGCATTTT | CASSWVGSNQPQHF
TRBJ2-3 | TRBV13 | TRBD2 | many | TGTGCCAGCAGCCTCTCGGTGGGGCGGGAGCAGGCAGATACGCAGTATTTT | CASSLSVGREQADTQYF
TRBJ1-5 | TRBV28 | - | many | TGTGCCAGCAGTCCTCGACAAGGAAGAGCGGATCAGCCCCAGCATTTT | CASSPRQGRADQPQHF
TRBJ1-1 | TRBV12-3/TRBV12-4 | - | many | TGTGCCAGCCGAGACGTGAACACTGAAGCTTTCTTT | CASRDVNTEAFF